This entry describes one T cell receptor (beta chain). Its specific antigen is unknown. Per-nucleotide qualities are absent, and no much larger clonotype sits a single base away. TCRbeta CDR3 regions were amplified from genomic DNA using the immunoSEQ Assay, a bias-controlled multiplex PCR. Processing in the source paper ran as follows. Nucleated cell counts per sample were estimated from amplification of reference gene primers within the assay. Sequence reads were collapsed and filtered to measure the absolute abundance of every unique TCRbeta CDR3 rearrangement. For each sample, productive Simpson clonality was calculated by taking the square root of Simpson's diversity index across productive rearrangements. TCRdb took over this immuneACCESS table, retaining in-frame rearrangements with V and J assigned. Such tables are incomplete; in checked studies, under half of the missing clones stem from an unresolved V gene, and the remainder is unexplained. The V and J calls and clone size were taken over from that table, and D and trimming were inferred from the DNA. In this sample the table shows around 150,000 clones, 76% of which occur a single time. The ten largest clones take up more than 3% of the sample.

The CDR3 covers 14 residues, taking in both the cysteine and the phenylalanine. CDR3 DNA is the only sequence kept; it has 42 bases, read in frame from the first base. The germline V and J ends show losses of 7 bases and 1 base respectively, and no gene match explains 3 bases of the junction. Taken from the germline V gene (reference sequence), the CDR1 and CDR2 loops are LNHDA and SQIVND. These data originate in a study of blood T cell repertoires in COVID-19 (TCRdb year 2020). About the study as a whole: The collaborator samples originated in the United States, Italy and Spain and spanned the acute and convalescent phases of COVID-19. The material from the prospective study consisted of cDNA or gDNA derived from T cells, B-cell-depleted T cells, or PBMCs. Subjects who had been exposed to COVID-19, were actively infected with it, or had recovered from it provided the deeply sampled blood TCRbeta repertoires that made up the dataset. The repertoires were released in a freely available public database intended as a resource for research on the immune response to SARS-CoV-2. Samples came from the ongoing ImmuneRACE study (first 160 participants) plus 1,254 subjects from 6 global collaborators. The sample metadata nearly always contained a de-identified subject ID, COVID-19 status, age in years and sex. Where HLA class I and class II types were available, the types were taken from metadata supplied by the sample provider, not from assay-based typing.

Overall results and qualifications from the work: The quantity of clinical and demographic metadata differed by source and by participant and was supplied without curation.

The collaborating institutions used their own protocols to collect whole blood in K2EDTA tubes. For TCRbeta analysis, collaborators shipped samples in one of three forms: frozen whole blood, isolated PBMCs, or DNA extracted from either of those sample types. Material: peripheral blood. The rearranged segments are TRBV19 and TRBJ1-5, with 8 bases in between that match TRBD1. The receptor was isolated from a woman of 80 years or more with acute or convalescent COVID-19. In nucleotides, the sequence is TGTGCCAGTACCAGGGGGCGGAGCAATCAGCCCCAGCATTTT. It translates to CASTRGRSNQPQHF. When the CDR3 is completed using the reference TRBV19 and TRBJ1-5 genes on either side, the full variable domain is DGGITQSPKYLFRKEGQNVTLSCEQNLNHDAMYWYRQDPGQGLRLIYYSQIVNDFQKGDIAEGYSVSREKKESFPLTVTSAQKNPTAFYLCASTRGRSNQPQHFGDGTRLSIL.